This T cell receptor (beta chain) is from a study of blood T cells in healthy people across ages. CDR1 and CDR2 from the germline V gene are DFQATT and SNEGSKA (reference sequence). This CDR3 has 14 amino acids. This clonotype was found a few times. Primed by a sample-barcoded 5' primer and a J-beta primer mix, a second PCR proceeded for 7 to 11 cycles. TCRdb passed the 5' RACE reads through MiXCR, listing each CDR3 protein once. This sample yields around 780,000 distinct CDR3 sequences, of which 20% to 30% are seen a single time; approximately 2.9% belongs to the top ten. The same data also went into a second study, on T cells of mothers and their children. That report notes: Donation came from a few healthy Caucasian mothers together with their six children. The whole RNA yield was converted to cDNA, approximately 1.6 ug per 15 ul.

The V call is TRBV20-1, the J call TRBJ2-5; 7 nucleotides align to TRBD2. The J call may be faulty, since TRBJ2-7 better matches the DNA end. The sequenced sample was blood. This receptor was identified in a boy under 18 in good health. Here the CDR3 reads CSARLQGDYYEQYF. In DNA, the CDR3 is TGCAGTGCTAGACTGCAAGGGGACTACTACGAGCAGTACTTC.